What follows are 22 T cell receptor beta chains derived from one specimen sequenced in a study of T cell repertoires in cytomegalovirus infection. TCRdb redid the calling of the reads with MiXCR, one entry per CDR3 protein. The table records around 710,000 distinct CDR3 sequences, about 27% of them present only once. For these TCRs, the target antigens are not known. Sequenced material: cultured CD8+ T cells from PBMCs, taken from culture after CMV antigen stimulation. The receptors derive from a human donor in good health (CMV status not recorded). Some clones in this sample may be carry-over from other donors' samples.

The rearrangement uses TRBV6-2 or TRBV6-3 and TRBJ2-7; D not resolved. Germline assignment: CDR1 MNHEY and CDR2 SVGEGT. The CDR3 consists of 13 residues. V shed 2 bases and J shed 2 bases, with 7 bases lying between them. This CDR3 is CASSYTQTYEQYV. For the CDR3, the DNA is TGTGCCAGCAGTTACACACAGACCTACGAGCAGTACGTC.

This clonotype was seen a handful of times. The CDR3 region is CASSHPLEGAAKNIQYF. Here the CDR3 DNA reads TGTGCCAGCAGCCACCCCCTTGAGGGGGCGGCCAAAAACATTCAGTACTTC. The chain joins TRBV7-6 to TRBJ2-4, with 7 bases that match TRBD1. The V segment lost 5 bases and the J segment 1 base; nucleotides outside the gene matches: 11. The CDR3 loop spans 17 amino acids. Germline-derived CDR1 and CDR2 are SGHVS and FNYEAQ.

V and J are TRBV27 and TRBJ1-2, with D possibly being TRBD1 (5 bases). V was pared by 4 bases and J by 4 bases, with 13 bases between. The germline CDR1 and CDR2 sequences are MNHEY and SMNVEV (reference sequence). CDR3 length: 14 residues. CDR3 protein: CASSSGAESYGYTF. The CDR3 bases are TGTGCCAGCAGTTCCGGGGCAGAGAGCTATGGCTACACCTTC.

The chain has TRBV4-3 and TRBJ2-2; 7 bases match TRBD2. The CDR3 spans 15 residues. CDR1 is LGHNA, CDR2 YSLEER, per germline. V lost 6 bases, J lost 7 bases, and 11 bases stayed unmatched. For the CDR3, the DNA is TGCGCCAGCAGAGCGGGGTGGCGTAAGGTCGGGGAGCTGTTTTTT. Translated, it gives CASRAGWRKVGELFF.

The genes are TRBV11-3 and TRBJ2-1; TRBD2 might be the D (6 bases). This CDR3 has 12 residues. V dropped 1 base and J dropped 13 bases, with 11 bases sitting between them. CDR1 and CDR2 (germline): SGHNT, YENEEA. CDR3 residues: CASSLGSSGQFF. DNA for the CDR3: TGTGCCAGCAGCTTAGGGAGTAGCGGTCAGTTCTTC.

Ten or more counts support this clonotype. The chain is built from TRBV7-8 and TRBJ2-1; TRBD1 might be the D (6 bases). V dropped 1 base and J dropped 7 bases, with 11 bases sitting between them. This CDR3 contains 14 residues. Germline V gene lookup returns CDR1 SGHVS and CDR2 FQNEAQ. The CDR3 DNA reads TGTGCCAGCAGCTTAGACGGGACACGTAATGAGCAGTTCTTC. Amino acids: CASSLDGTRNEQFF.

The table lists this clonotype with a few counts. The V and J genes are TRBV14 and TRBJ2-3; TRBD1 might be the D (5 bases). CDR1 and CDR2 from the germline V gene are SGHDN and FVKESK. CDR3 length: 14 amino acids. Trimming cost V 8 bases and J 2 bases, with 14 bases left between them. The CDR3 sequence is CASQQGAHTDTQYF. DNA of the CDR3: TGTGCCAGCCAGCAAGGGGCGCACACAGATACGCAGTATTTT.

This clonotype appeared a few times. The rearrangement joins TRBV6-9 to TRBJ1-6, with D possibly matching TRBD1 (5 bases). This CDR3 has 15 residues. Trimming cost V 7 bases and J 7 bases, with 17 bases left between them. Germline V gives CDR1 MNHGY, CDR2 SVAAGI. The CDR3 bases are TGTGCCAGCATCACCCCCGGGACGGTAAATTCACCCCTCCACTTT. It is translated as CASITPGTVNSPLHF.

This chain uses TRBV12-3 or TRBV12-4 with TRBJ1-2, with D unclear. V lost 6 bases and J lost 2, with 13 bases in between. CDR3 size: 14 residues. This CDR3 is CASSPREENYGYTF. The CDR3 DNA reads TGTGCCAGCAGCCCCCGCGAGGAAAACTATGGCTACACCTTC.

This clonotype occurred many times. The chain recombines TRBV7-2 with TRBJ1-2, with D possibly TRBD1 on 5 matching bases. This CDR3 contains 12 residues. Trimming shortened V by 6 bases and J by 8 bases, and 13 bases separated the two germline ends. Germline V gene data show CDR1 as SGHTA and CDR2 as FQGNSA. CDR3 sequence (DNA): TGTGCCAGCAGACCTACAGGATGGGGCTACACCTTC. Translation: CASRPTGWGYTF.

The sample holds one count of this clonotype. The CDR3 reads CASSFGVPWELFF. CDR3 coding DNA: TGTGCCAGCAGCTTCGGGGTACCTTGGGAGCTGTTTTTT. The chain has TRBV11-2 and TRBJ2-2, with a weak D call TRBD2 (5 bases). The CDR3 runs to 13 residues. Trimming pared 3 bases from V and 9 bases from J, leaving 11 bases between. From germline, CDR1 is SGHAT and CDR2 FQNNGV.

CDR3 in amino acids: CASSLGVARGRRELFF. For the CDR3, the DNA is TGTGCCAGCAGCTTGGGAGTAGCGAGGGGCCGGAGGGAGCTGTTTTTT. The gene calls are TRBV5-5 and TRBJ2-2; possibly TRBD1 or TRBD2 for D (5 bases each). This CDR3 region has 16 residues. The V and J ends lost 0 bases and 9 bases respectively, with 18 bases between them. Germline loops: CDR1 SGHKS, CDR2 YYEKEE (reference sequence).

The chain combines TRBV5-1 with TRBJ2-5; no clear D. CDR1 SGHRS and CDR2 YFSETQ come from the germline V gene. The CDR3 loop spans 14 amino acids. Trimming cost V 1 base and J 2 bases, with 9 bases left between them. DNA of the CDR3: TGCGCCAGCAGCTTGTTATGGATGCAAGAGACCCAGTACTTC. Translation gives CASSLLWMQETQYF. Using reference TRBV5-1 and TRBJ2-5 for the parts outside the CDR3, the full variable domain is KAGVTQTPRYLIKTRGQQVTLSCSPISGHRSVSWYQQTPGQGLQFLFEYFSETQRNKGNFPGRFSGRQFSNSRSEMNVSTLELGDSALYLCASSLLWMQETQYFGPGTRLLVL.

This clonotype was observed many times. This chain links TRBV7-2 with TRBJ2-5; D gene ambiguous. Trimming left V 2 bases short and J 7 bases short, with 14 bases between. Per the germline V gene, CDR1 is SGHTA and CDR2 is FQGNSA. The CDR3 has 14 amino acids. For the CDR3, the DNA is TGTGCCAGCAGCTTATCCGCCTCCCAGGTGACCCAGTACTTC. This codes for CASSLSASQVTQYF.

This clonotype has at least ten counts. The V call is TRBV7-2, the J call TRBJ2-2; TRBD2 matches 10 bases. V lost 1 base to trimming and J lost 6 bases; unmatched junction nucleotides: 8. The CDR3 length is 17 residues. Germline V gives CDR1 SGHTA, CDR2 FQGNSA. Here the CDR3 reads CASSLDSAGGPPGELFF. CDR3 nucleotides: TGTGCCAGCAGCTTAGATTCAGCGGGGGGGCCCCCCGGGGAGCTGTTTTTT.

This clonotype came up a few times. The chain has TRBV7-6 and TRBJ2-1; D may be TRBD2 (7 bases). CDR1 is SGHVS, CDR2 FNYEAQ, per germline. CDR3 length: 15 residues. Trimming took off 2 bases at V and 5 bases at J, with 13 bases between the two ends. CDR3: CASSLSRGGHNEQFF. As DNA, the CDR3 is TGTGCCAGCAGCTTATCGAGGGGGGGCCACAATGAGCAGTTCTTC.

This CDR3 is CATSAPGKNHEQFF. CDR3 nucleotide sequence: TGTGCCACCAGTGCCCCCGGGAAGAACCATGAGCAGTTCTTC. The rearrangement links TRBV24-1 to TRBJ2-1, with D maybe TRBD2 (5 bases). This CDR3 region has 14 residues. CDR1 KGHDR and CDR2 SFDVKD come from the germline V gene. The ends were cut back, 5 bases at V and 8 bases at J, with 15 bases in the middle.

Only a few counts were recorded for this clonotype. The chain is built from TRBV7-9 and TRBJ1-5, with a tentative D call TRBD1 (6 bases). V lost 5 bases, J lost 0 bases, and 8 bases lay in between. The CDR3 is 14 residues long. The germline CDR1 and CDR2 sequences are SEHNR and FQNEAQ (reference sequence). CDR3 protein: CASSQGFSNQPQHF. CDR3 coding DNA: TGTGCCAGCAGCCAGGGGTTTAGCAATCAGCCCCAGCATTTT.

The CDR3 loop reads CASSYDGQEQYV. The CDR3 DNA reads as TGTGCCAGCAGTTACGATGGACAAGAGCAGTACGTC. The chain has TRBV6-2 or TRBV6-3 and TRBJ2-7; a weak D match, TRBD1 (5 bases). Trimming pared 2 bases from V and 7 bases from J, leaving 9 bases between. Germline CDR1 and CDR2: MNHEY and SVGEGT. The CDR3 loop spans 12 amino acids.

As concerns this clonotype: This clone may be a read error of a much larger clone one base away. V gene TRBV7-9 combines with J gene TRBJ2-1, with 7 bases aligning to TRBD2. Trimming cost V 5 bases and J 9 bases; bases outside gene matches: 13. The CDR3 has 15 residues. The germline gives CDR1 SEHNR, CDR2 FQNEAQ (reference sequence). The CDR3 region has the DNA TGTGCCAGCAGCACGACTAGCTGGGCTGCAAGTGAGCAGTTCTTC. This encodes CASSTTSWAASEQFF. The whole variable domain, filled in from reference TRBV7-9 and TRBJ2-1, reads DTGVSQNPRHKITKRGQNVTFRCDPISEHNRLYWYRQTLGQGPEFLTYFQNEAQLEKSRLLSDRFSAERPKGSFSTLEIQRTEQGDSAMYLCASSTTSWAASEQFFGPGTRLTVL.

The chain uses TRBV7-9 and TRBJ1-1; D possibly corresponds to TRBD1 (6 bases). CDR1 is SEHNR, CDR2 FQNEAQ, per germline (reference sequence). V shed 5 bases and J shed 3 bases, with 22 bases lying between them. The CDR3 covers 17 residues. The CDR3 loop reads CASSPRMGAQNDTEAFF. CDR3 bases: TGTGCCAGCAGCCCCCGCATGGGGGCGCAGAATGACACTGAAGCTTTCTTT. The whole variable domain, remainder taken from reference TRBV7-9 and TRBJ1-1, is DTGVSQNPRHKITKRGQNVTFRCDPISEHNRLYWYRQTLGQGPEFLTYFQNEAQLEKSRLLSDRFSAERPKGSFSTLEIQRTEQGDSAMYLCASSPRMGAQNDTEAFFGQGTRLTVV.

The CDR3 reads CASSLGSPAEQYF. The CDR3 DNA reads TGTGCCAGCAGCTTAGGCTCCCCCGCCGAGCAGTACTTC. The chain uses TRBV5-4 and TRBJ2-7; D not resolved. Germline CDR1 reads SGHNT; CDR2 reads YYREEE (reference sequence). V was clipped by 2 bases and J by 6 bases, with 12 bases between them. This CDR3 is built from 13 residues.